This record looks at one TCR beta chain sequence and its context. Mismatch with germline at one junction end may stem from a read error. The sample originates from a study of blood T cell repertoires in COVID-19. About the study: Donors in the United States, Italy and Spain gave samples during acute or convalescent COVID-19. T cells, B-cell-depleted T cells, or PBMCs supplied cDNA or gDNA.

Germline V CDR1 and CDR2: MRHNA, SNTAGT. The CDR3 consists of 14 residues. The table came from immunoSEQ multiplex PCR; TCRdb's copy has only in-frame clones and leaves some out. The table has 150,000 or so clones, 80% to 90% seen once. Seattle's enrolled individuals joined amid active infection and were then monitored longitudinally. This receptor was identified in a man between 18 and 29 years old with COVID-19, enrolled during active disease. The sequenced sample was peripheral blood. V is TRBV6-4 and J is TRBJ2-1; no clear D. The CDR3 loop is CASSDTLHSRARLF. CDR3 coding DNA: TGTGCCAGCAGTGACACCCTTCATTCTCGAGCCAGGCTCTTC.